The 26 T cell receptor beta chains presented below share a single source sample, sequenced in a study of CD8 T cells in ankylosing spondylitis. Study-level findings and limits: Made up of 7 to 9 highly homologous variants, a TCR beta motif appeared characteristic of ankylosing spondylitis blood.

Their antigens are not known. In TCRdb, the 5' RACE reads were re-called with MiXCR into one record per CDR3 protein. The sample lists about 330,000 distinct CDR3 sequences, roughly 8% occurring once. Sequenced material: blood, either unsorted or a sorted T cell fraction (not recorded which). The receptors come from a male donor with ankylosing spondylitis.

This clonotype came up a few times. V usage is TRBV7-3 and J usage is TRBJ2-1; a possible D gene is TRBD2 (7 bases). CDR1 is SGHTA and CDR2 is FQGTGA in the germline V gene. With 5 bases removed from V and 5 bases from J, the gap between germline ends came to 13 bases. CDR3 size: 14 residues. CDR3 sequence reads: CASSQRGGDNEQFF. In DNA form, the CDR3 reads TGTGCCAGCAGCCAAAGGGGGGGGGACAATGAGCAGTTCTTC.

The sample holds a few counts of this clonotype. The V call is TRBV28, the J call TRBJ1-1, with unresolved D. Germline loops: CDR1 MDHEN, CDR2 SYDVKM. This CDR3 region has 13 residues. Trimming pared 1 base from V and 5 bases from J, leaving 8 bases between. CDR3 residues: CASSLLGRTEAFF. The CDR3 DNA sequence: TGTGCCAGCAGTTTATTAGGCAGGACTGAAGCTTTCTTT.

This chain uses TRBV20-1 with TRBJ2-5, with 9 bases aligning to TRBD2. Per the germline V gene, CDR1 is DFQATT and CDR2 is SNEGSKA (reference sequence). This CDR3 comprises 13 residues. V was pared by 5 bases and J by 4 bases, with 5 bases of the junction left unmatched. CDR3 loop: CSAVSGRTETQYF. The CDR3 nucleotides read TGCAGTGCTGTTAGCGGGAGAACAGAGACCCAGTACTTC.

V and J are TRBV2 and TRBJ1-5; D call uncertain. The CDR3 is 15 residues long. Between the trimmed V and J ends, which lost 4 bases and 0 bases, there was a span of 10 bases. Germline CDR1 reads SNHLY; CDR2 reads FYNNEI. The CDR3 DNA is TGTGCCAGCAGTGCCCCTGTAAATAGCAATCAGCCCCAGCATTTT. Encoded protein: CASSAPVNSNQPQHF.

The V gene is TRBV29-1, the J gene TRBJ2-5; 9 bases are shared with TRBD2. Germline V gene data show CDR1 as SQVTM and CDR2 as ANQGSEA. The CDR3 is made up of 11 amino acids. J gave up 8 bases and V 7 bases, and 5 bases lay outside the gene matches. This CDR3 is CSAGTSTTQYF. In nucleotides, the CDR3 is TGCAGCGCCGGGACTAGCACAACCCAGTACTTC. The full variable domain, with the rest looked up from reference TRBV29-1 and TRBJ2-5, is SAVISQKPSRDICQRGTSLTIQCQVDSQVTMMFWYRQQPGQSLTLIATANQGSEATYESGFVIDKFPISRPNLTFSTLTVSNMSPEDSSIYLCSAGTSTTQYFGPGTRLLVL.

DNA of the CDR3: TGTGCCATCAGTACCGGGGACAGTCTCGGCTACACCTTC. The encoded protein is CAISTGDSLGYTF. This chain links TRBV10-3 with TRBJ1-2, with 7 bases fitting TRBD1. The CDR3 is 13 residues long. Germline trimming cut 5 bases from V and 8 bases from J; bases unmatched to any gene: 8. CDR1 ENHRY and CDR2 SYGVKD come from the germline V gene.

This clonotype was seen many times. This chain links TRBV12-3 or TRBV12-4 with TRBJ1-5; 10 bases line up with TRBD1. With V trimmed by 4 bases and J by 10 bases, 10 bases remained unmatched. The CDR3 contains 15 residues. CDR3 loop: CASSSPGTGAIPQHF. The CDR3 coding sequence is TGTGCCAGCAGTTCTCCCGGGACAGGGGCAATACCCCAGCATTTT.

The gene calls are TRBV6-2 or TRBV6-3 and TRBJ2-2, with TRBD2 matching 8 bases. This CDR3 is 14 amino acids long. Germline V gene lookup returns CDR1 MNHEY and CDR2 SVGEGT. After removal of 8 bases from V and 3 bases from J, the junction contained 5 bases not matched to a gene. The CDR3 bases are TGTGCCAGCTCGCGGGGGGCGGACACCGGGGAGCTGTTTTTT. Its protein product is CASSRGADTGELFF.

The chain carries TRBV5-6 and TRBJ2-7; D possibly corresponds to TRBD2 (6 bases). V was cut by 0 bases and J by 5 bases, with 15 bases left in between. This CDR3 region has 15 residues. The germline V gene has CDR1 SGHDT and CDR2 YYEEEE. In DNA form, the CDR3 reads TGTGCCAGCAGCTTGGATAGGCGGGGATTGGACGAGCAGTACTTC. It yields the protein CASSLDRRGLDEQYF.

At least ten counts were recorded for this clonotype. The chain has TRBV6-1 and TRBJ2-7; D call uncertain. The V gene lost 7 bases and the J gene lost 3 bases, with 16 bases spanning the gap. The CDR3 has 14 residues. Germline-derived CDR1 and CDR2 are MNHNS and SASEGT. As DNA, the CDR3 is TGTGCCAGCACCAAGGGTAAATGGGACTACGAGCAGTACTTC. It translates to CASTKGKWDYEQYF.

This clonotype was recorded at least ten times. The chain carries TRBV5-1 and TRBJ2-5, with 9 positions matching TRBD1. V shed 4 bases, J shed 4 bases, and the junction held 2 bases outside the gene matches. Germline V CDR1 and CDR2: SGHRS, YFSETQ. The CDR3 consists of 13 residues. DNA for the CDR3: TGCGCCAGCAGCACGGACAGGGGAGAGACCCAGTACTTC. Its protein is CASSTDRGETQYF. The entire variable domain, with the rest obtained from reference TRBV5-1 and TRBJ2-5, is as follows: KAGVTQTPRYLIKTRGQQVTLSCSPISGHRSVSWYQQTPGQGLQFLFEYFSETQRNKGNFPGRFSGRQFSNSRSEMNVSTLELGDSALYLCASSTDRGETQYFGPGTRLLVL.

This clonotype showed up many times. J is TRBJ2-5 and V is TRBV5-1, with TRBD2 identical over 13 bases. The CDR3 is made up of 15 amino acids. V gave up 4 bases and J gave up 5 bases; unmatched junction bases: 5. CDR1 SGHRS and CDR2 YFSETQ come from the germline V gene. The DNA for the CDR3 is TGCGCCAGCAGCACAGGACTAGCGGGAGTGGAGACCCAGTACTTC. Translated: CASSTGLAGVETQYF. Variable domain in full (rest from reference TRBV5-1 and TRBJ2-5): KAGVTQTPRYLIKTRGQQVTLSCSPISGHRSVSWYQQTPGQGLQFLFEYFSETQRNKGNFPGRFSGRQFSNSRSEMNVSTLELGDSALYLCASSTGLAGVETQYFGPGTRLLVL.

This chain links TRBV7-9 with TRBJ2-5, with a possible D match to TRBD1 (5 bases). Trimming took off 3 bases at V and 3 bases at J, with 11 bases between the two ends. The CDR3 has 14 residues. The germline gives CDR1 SEHNR, CDR2 FQNEAQ (reference sequence). CDR3 in amino acids: CASSFSGMKETQYF. The CDR3 DNA is TGTGCCAGCAGCTTCTCAGGGATGAAAGAGACCCAGTACTTC.

This chain uses TRBV20-1 with TRBJ2-3; the match to TRBD2 covers 8 bases. This CDR3 spans 15 amino acids. Losses at the gene ends were 1 base for V and 5 bases for J; bases not matched to a gene: 8. Germline CDR1 reads DFQATT; CDR2 reads SNEGSKA (reference sequence). As DNA, the CDR3 is TGCAGTGCTAGAGTCCCGCGGGGGGTCGGAGATACGCAGTATTTT. Protein product: CSARVPRGVGDTQYF.

Ten or more counts support this clonotype. The chain joins TRBV28 to TRBJ2-7; TRBD1 matches at 8 bases. Germline loops: CDR1 MDHEN, CDR2 SYDVKM. The CDR3 is 14 amino acids. J gave up 3 bases and V 6 bases, and 7 bases lay outside the gene matches. The CDR3 spells CASRDRVSSYEQYF. In DNA form, the CDR3 reads TGTGCCAGCAGGGACAGGGTTTCGAGCTACGAGCAGTACTTC.

This clonotype occurred a few times. V and J are TRBV20-1 and TRBJ2-5; D call uncertain. This CDR3 region has 12 residues. Between the trimmed V and J ends, which lost 0 bases and 9 bases, there was a span of 11 bases. The germline gives CDR1 DFQATT, CDR2 SNEGSKA (reference sequence). The CDR3 protein is CSARDPVGSQYF. CDR3 sequence (DNA): TGCAGTGCTAGAGATCCAGTCGGGTCCCAGTACTTC.

This clonotype has just a few counts. This chain uses TRBV19 with TRBJ2-1; TRBD2 agrees at 7 bases. Germline V gives CDR1 LNHDA, CDR2 SQIVND (reference sequence). The trim removed 2 bases at V and 7 bases at J, leaving 11 bases unmatched. The CDR3 is made up of 16 amino acids. CDR3 protein: CASSILSGTNGNEQFF. The CDR3 DNA reads TGTGCCAGTAGTATATTAAGCGGGACCAACGGGAATGAGCAGTTCTTC.

This clonotype was seen a few times. As DNA, the CDR3 is TGTGCCAGCAGCGTAGCACGACAGGGTGACTATGGCTACACCTTC. Its translation: CASSVARQGDYGYTF. V and J are TRBV9 and TRBJ1-2, with 7 bases matching TRBD1. The V gene end was trimmed by 0 bases and the J gene end by 3 bases; junction bases not matched to a gene: 5. The CDR3 spans 15 residues. Per germline, CDR1 SGDLS and CDR2 YYNGEE.

The rearrangement links TRBV28 to TRBJ2-7, with 8 bases fitting TRBD1. CDR3 length equals 16 residues. Germline V gene data show CDR1 as MDHEN and CDR2 as SYDVKM. Trimming took 8 bases from V and 4 from J; bases not matched to a gene: 16. The CDR3 coding sequence is TGTGCCAGCCTACCTTATGGGGCAGGGGGCGGGTACGAGCAGTACTTC. This encodes CASLPYGAGGGYEQYF.

This clonotype was detected many times. The chain combines TRBV28 with TRBJ2-1; 9 nucleotides agree with TRBD1. J gave up 4 bases and V 10 bases, and 5 bases lay outside the gene matches. The length of the CDR3 is 13 residues. Per germline, CDR1 MDHEN and CDR2 SYDVKM. Written as DNA, the CDR3 is TGTGCCACTAACAGGGGGCGATACAATGAGCAGTTCTTC. Protein product: CATNRGRYNEQFF.

The chain is built from TRBV5-1 and TRBJ2-3; either TRBD1 or TRBD2 may fit D (5 bases each). The V and J ends lost 3 bases and 4 bases respectively, with 27 bases between them. The CDR3 loop spans 19 amino acids. CDR1 SGHRS and CDR2 YFSETQ come from the germline V gene. This chain's CDR3 is CASSSGRGPSSDNSDTQYF. The CDR3 nucleotides are TGCGCCAGCAGCTCGGGGCGCGGGCCCTCCTCCGATAACTCAGATACGCAGTATTTT.

The rearrangement joins TRBV7-9 to TRBJ1-2; D remains ambiguous. Germline V gene data show CDR1 as SEHNR and CDR2 as FQNEAQ (reference sequence). V shed 5 bases and J shed 4 bases, with 11 bases lying between them. CDR3 length equals 13 residues. The CDR3 here is CASSGGSFYGYTF. The CDR3 DNA sequence: TGTGCCAGCAGCGGCGGGTCTTTCTATGGCTACACCTTC.

This clonotype came up a few times. The chain uses TRBV14 and TRBJ1-4; D is perhaps TRBD1 (5 bases). CDR3 length: 15 amino acids. V was cut by 0 bases and J by 6 bases, with 11 bases left in between. Germline CDR1 SGHDN, CDR2 FVKESK. For the CDR3, the DNA is TGTGCCAGCAGCCAAGATTTGACAGCACATGAAAAACTGTTTTTT. Protein: CASSQDLTAHEKLFF.

On this clonotype itself: One end of the junction is discordant with germline, which a read error may explain. The chain uses TRBV16 and TRBJ1-1, with 11 positions matching TRBD1. This CDR3 has 15 residues. Per germline, CDR1 KGHSY and CDR2 FQNENV. The CDR3 nucleotides read TGTGCCAGCAGCCACCAGGACAGGGGGCTTGGTGAACCTTTCTTT. This codes for CASSHQDRGLGEPFF.

This clonotype occurred a few times. CDR3 protein: CASSLEGRGFGGYTF. CDR3 sequence (DNA): TGTGCCAGCAGCTTAGAGGGTAGGGGTTTCGGAGGCTACACCTTC. The J gene is TRBJ1-2, the V gene TRBV7-8; TRBD1 is a possible D gene (5 bases). The CDR3 consists of 15 residues. Germline V lookup: CDR1 SGHVS, CDR2 FQNEAQ. The V and J ends lost 1 base and 8 bases respectively, with 17 bases between them.

This clonotype has a count of ten or more. V usage is TRBV5-1 and J usage is TRBJ2-7, with 9 bases matching TRBD2. With V trimmed by 5 bases and J by 0 bases, 3 bases remained unmatched. CDR1 and CDR2 from the germline V gene are SGHRS and YFSETQ. This CDR3 spans 14 amino acids. CDR3 coding DNA: TGCGCCAGCAGGCGGGAGGGAGGCTCCTACGAGCAGTACTTC. Translated: CASRREGGSYEQYF.